These 4 T cell receptor beta chains were sequenced from one sample in a study of blood T cell repertoires in COVID-19. TCRdb's copy holds only in-frame clones and misses some; the assay was immunoSEQ multiplex PCR. The sample lists 250,000 to 400,000 clones, about 90% occurring once. Sequencing used peripheral blood. The source of these receptors is a woman under 40 with COVID-19, enrolled during active disease.

This chain joins TRBV6-6 and TRBJ2-5; tentatively, D is TRBD1 (5 bases). The V gene lost 4 bases and the J gene lost 5 bases, with 8 bases spanning the gap. The CDR3 totals 12 residues. Germline CDR1 and CDR2: MNHNY and SVGAGI (reference sequence). CDR3 nucleotides: TGTGCCAGCAGTTGGACAAAGGAGACCCAGTACTTC. Translated: CASSWTKETQYF.

The gene calls are TRBV10-3 and TRBJ1-2, with 10 bases aligning to TRBD1. Trimming cost V 4 bases and J 4 bases; bases outside gene matches: 9. The germline gives CDR1 ENHRY, CDR2 SYGVKD. The CDR3 extends over 16 amino acids. For the CDR3, the DNA is TGTGCCATCAGTGTTAGTGGACAGGGGGAGTTCTATGGCTACACCTTC. Translated, it gives CAISVSGQGEFYGYTF.

The DNA of the CDR3 is TGTGCCAGCAGTTTAGCCGGGACAGGAGACTACGAGCAGTACTTC. Translating gives CASSLAGTGDYEQYF. The rearrangement joins TRBV28 to TRBJ2-7; the match to TRBD1 covers 8 bases. CDR3 size: 15 residues. V lost 2 bases, J lost 3 bases, and 6 bases stayed unmatched. Germline loops: CDR1 MDHEN, CDR2 SYDVKM.

CDR3 in DNA: TGCGCCAGCAGCTTGGAAGGGGCGGGGATCTACAATGAGCAGTTCTTC. Amino acid sequence: CASSLEGAGIYNEQFF. The V and J genes are TRBV5-1 and TRBJ2-1; perhaps TRBD2 as D (6 bases). Germline V CDR1 and CDR2: SGHRS, YFSETQ. Trimming removed 0 bases at V and 3 bases at J, with 13 bases between. The CDR3 totals 16 residues.